This is a list of T cell receptor beta chains from one sample in a study of cytomegalovirus exposure and HLA in healthy donors. Clones were read by immunoSEQ multiplex PCR, and TCRdb kept only the in-frame ones, dropping some. The sample totals about 46,000 clones. The sequenced sample consisted of PBMCs. All receptors come from a woman in her thirties or forties in good health and CMV-seronegative. Both conserved end residues are part of each CDR3. The D gene is left open where the match is weak.

>TRBV27|TRBJ2-7|TRBD2
TGTGCCAGCAGTCACCTAATGGGACTAGCGGACACCTACGAGCAGTACTTC
CASSHLMGLADTYEQYF
>TRBV2|TRBJ2-3|.
TGTGCCAGCAGCCCCGGGGTGAAGACAGATACGCAGTATTTT
CASSPGVKTDTQYF
>TRBV28|TRBJ1-5|.
TGTGCCACCCGGGCGGGGGGAGCAAATCAGCCCCAGCATTTT
CATRAGGANQPQHF
>TRBV2|TRBJ2-7|.
TGTGCCAGCAGTTCAGGTACAGGGAGTTACGAGCAGTACTTC
CASSSGTGSYEQYF
>TRBV7-3|TRBJ1-2|.
TGTGCCAGCAGCCTCGCGGGGGGCGCGAGGGGCTTAGAGGGCTACACCTTC
CASSLAGGARGLEGYTF
>TRBV7-9|TRBJ2-7|.
TGTGCCAGCAGCTTACGACAAGGCTACGAGCAGTACTTC
CASSLRQGYEQYF
>TRBV7-2|TRBJ1-5|TRBD1
TGTGCCAGCAGCACCAACAGGGGCAGCAATCAGCCCCAGCATTTT
CASSTNRGSNQPQHF
>TRBV28|TRBJ2-1|.
TGTGCCAGCAGTGGCCGGAGTGAGCAGTTCTTC
CASSGRSEQFF
>TRBV28|TRBJ1-2|.
TGTGCCAGCAGCTCTCTACTACAGGGCCTTAACTATGGCTACACCTTC
CASSSLLQGLNYGYTF
>TRBV7-2|TRBJ1-1|.
TGTGCCAGCAGCTTCCGGCGAGGGAACACTGAAGCTTTCTTT
CASSFRRGNTEAFF
>TRBV5-1|TRBJ2-6|.
TGCGCCAGCAGCTTGGGACAGCTTAGCTCTGGGGCCAACGTCCTGACTTTC
CASSLGQLSSGANVLTF
>TRBV11-2|TRBJ2-3|.
TGTGCCAGCAGCTTAGAGGGGGCTCCGGGAGATACGCAGTATTTT
CASSLEGAPGDTQYF
>TRBV9|TRBJ2-2|TRBD1
TGTGCCAGCAGCGTACAGGGGGCTGGCGGGGAGCTGTTTTTT
CASSVQGAGGELFF
>TRBV5-1|TRBJ2-5|.
TGCGCCAGCAGCTTGTTTACAGGGCCCCAAGAGAACCAGTACTTC
CASSLFTGPQENQYF
>TRBV7-3|TRBJ1-5|TRBD1
TGTGCCAGCAGCTCCGGGGGTTTCGGGACAGGGGACTTCAATCAGCCCCAGCATTTT
CASSSGGFGTGDFNQPQHF
>TRBV7-3|TRBJ2-1|.
TGTGCCAGCAGCTTAAGAGAGTACAATGAGCAGTTCTTC
CASSLREYNEQFF
>TRBV15|TRBJ2-1|.
TGTGCCACCAGCAGACCCCAGGCCCCACATAACAATGAGCAGTTCTTC
CATSRPQAPHNNEQFF
>TRBV4-2|TRBJ2-1|.
TGTGCCAGCAGCCAAGATCAGGGTAGCGGCTACAATGAGCAGTTCTTC
CASSQDQGSGYNEQFF
>TRBV27|TRBJ2-7|.
TGTGCCAGCAGTTTATACTTTACGGAGACGGGCGAGCAGTACTTC
CASSLYFTETGEQYF
>TRBV6-5|TRBJ2-7|.
TGTGCCAGCAGTTTACTCCTAGGCCCCTACGAGCAGTACTTC
CASSLLLGPYEQYF
>TRBV28|TRBJ2-7|.
TGTGCCAGCAGTGTACCGCGGGACAGCGTCTACGAGCAGTACTTC
CASSVPRDSVYEQYF
>TRBV19|TRBJ2-7|.
TGTGCCAGTAGTCCACGTCAGGACAGTGAGGGCTACGAGCAGTACTTC
CASSPRQDSEGYEQYF
>TRBV28|TRBJ1-1|.
TGTGCCAGCAGTTTATTTGGCCGAGCCTCGGGCACTGAAGCTTTCTTT
CASSLFGRASGTEAFF
>TRBV7-3|TRBJ2-3|.
TGTGCCAGCAGCTTGATCGGTAGCACAGATACGCAGTATTTT
CASSLIGSTDTQYF
>TRBV5-1|TRBJ2-7|.
TGCGCCAGCAGCCTGGAGGCAGGAAGCAACGAGCAGTACTTC
CASSLEAGSNEQYF
>TRBV19|TRBJ2-5|.
TGTGCCAGTAGTATAGTTCGGGGGGAGACCCAGTACTTC
CASSIVRGETQYF
>TRBV19|TRBJ2-2|.
TGTGCCAGTAGTATGACAGCCTACACCGGGGAGCTGTTTTTT
CASSMTAYTGELFF
>TRBV29-1|TRBJ1-4|TRBD1
TGCAGCGTTTCAGGGGGCCCTAATGAAAAACTGTTTTTT
CSVSGGPNEKLFF
>TRBV6-6|TRBJ1-2|TRBD1
TGTGCCAGCAGTTACCGCTGGACAGGCTCTGGAGAGAACACCTTC
CASSYRWTGSGENTF
>TRBV18|TRBJ2-1|.
TGTGCCAGCTCACCCCGAGACGGGGAGAATGAGCAGTTCTTC
CASSPRDGENEQFF
>TRBV29-1|TRBJ1-2|TRBD1
TGCAGCGTTGAAGACGGACAGGACTATGGCTACACCTTC
CSVEDGQDYGYTF
>TRBV18|TRBJ2-3|.
TGTGCCAGCTCCCTTGAGACCGGGGATCGGTATTTT
CASSLETGDRYF
>TRBV11-2|TRBJ1-1|.
TGTGCCAGCAGAGTTGACAGGATCACAGGGGAAGCTTTCTTT
CASRVDRITGEAFF
>TRBV7-9|TRBJ2-7|.
TGTGCCAGCAGCAATACAGAGGGGGTCGAGCAGTACTTC
CASSNTEGVEQYF
>TRBV7-2|TRBJ2-1|.
TGTGCCAGCAGCTTGAGGGGGTCCTACAATGAGCAGTTCTTC
CASSLRGSYNEQFF
>TRBV5-4|TRBJ2-2|TRBD1
TGTGCCAGCAGCGTCCGGGACAGGGCCACCGGGGAGCTGTTTTTT
CASSVRDRATGELFF
>TRBV11-3|TRBJ2-7|TRBD1
TGTGCCAGCAGCTCACGACAGGGGAGCGACGAGCAGTACTTC
CASSSRQGSDEQYF
>TRBV7-6|TRBJ2-1|.
TGTGCCAGCAGCCCAGGGCCCAGCTGGGAGCAGTTCTTC
CASSPGPSWEQFF
>TRBV7-3|TRBJ2-1|.
TGTGCCAGCAGCTTACGAGACAATGAGCAGTTCTTC
CASSLRDNEQFF
>TRBV13|TRBJ1-1|TRBD1
TGTGCCAGCAGCACCGGACAGGGATGGGGCACTGAAGCTTTCTTT
CASSTGQGWGTEAFF
>TRBV6-6|TRBJ2-7|.
TGTGCCAGCAGGTACGGGCTAGCGATCCCTACGAAGCAGTACTTC
CASRYGLAIPTKQYF
>TRBV4-2|TRBJ1-4|.
TGTGCCAGCAGCCAACAAACAGGGCAACGAGCTGAAAAACTGTTTTTT
CASSQQTGQRAEKLFF
>TRBV4-1|TRBJ2-7|TRBD2
TGCGCCAGCAGCCAAGCTGGGGCGGGAGAGTACTTC
CASSQAGAGEYF
>TRBV4-3|TRBJ1-1|.
TGCGCCAGCAGCCAAGGTACCCGGGGCACTGAAGCTTTCTTT
CASSQGTRGTEAFF
>TRBV27|TRBJ1-2|TRBD1
TGTGCCAGCAGTTTATCTTCGGGACAGGGAGGCATAGCCTACACCTTC
CASSLSSGQGGIAYTF
>TRBV29-1|TRBJ2-5|TRBD1
TGCAGCGCCACGACCTGGACAGGGGGCCAAGAGACCCAGTACTTC
CSATTWTGGQETQYF
>TRBV18|TRBJ2-5|TRBD1
TGTGCCAGCTCCGACCGACCGGGACAGGGTGGTCAAGAGACCCAGTACTTC
CASSDRPGQGGQETQYF
>TRBV6-1|TRBJ1-5|.
TGTGCCAGCACCCTATTGGGGCATCAGCCCCAGCATTTT
CASTLLGHQPQHF
>TRBV6-6|TRBJ2-3|.
TGTGCCAGCAATCGCTTAGGGGCAGATACGCAGTATTTT
CASNRLGADTQYF
>TRBV4-2|TRBJ1-1|.
TGTGCCAGCAGCCAAGGGGGCCTGGGGGCTTTCTTT
CASSQGGLGAFF
>TRBV11-3|TRBJ2-2|.
TGTGCCAGCAGCTCCAGGGGACCCGGGGAGCTGTTTTTT
CASSSRGPGELFF
>TRBV4-3|TRBJ2-7|.
TGCGCCAGCAGCCAAGATGAGAACAGTTTAGCCTACGAGCAGTACTTC
CASSQDENSLAYEQYF
>TRBV7-2|TRBJ2-7|TRBD2
TGTGCCAGCAGCTATAGCGGGAGTTCCTACGAGCAGTACTTC
CASSYSGSSYEQYF
>TRBV5-1|TRBJ2-3|.
TGCGCCAGCAGCTTGGAGGGGAACCCAGATACGCAGTATTTT
CASSLEGNPDTQYF
>TRBV20-1|TRBJ1-1|.
TGCAGTTCCCTAGGCACCAACGCTTTCTTT
CSSLGTNAFF
>TRBV11-3|TRBJ2-5|TRBD2
TGTGCCAGCAGCTTAGGACTAGCGGGACTCCAAGAGACCCAGTACTTC
CASSLGLAGLQETQYF
>TRBV29-1|TRBJ1-1|.
TGCAGCAGTTCCGCACAGGGTCCGAACACTGAAGCTTTCTTT
CSSSAQGPNTEAFF
>TRBV6-5|TRBJ2-3|TRBD1
TGTGCCAGCAGAAGTGATAGGGGGCTGGATACGCAGTATTTT
CASRSDRGLDTQYF
>TRBV5-1|TRBJ2-7|TRBD1
TGCGCCAGCAGCTTTCAGGGGGCTAACGAGCAGTACTTC
CASSFQGANEQYF